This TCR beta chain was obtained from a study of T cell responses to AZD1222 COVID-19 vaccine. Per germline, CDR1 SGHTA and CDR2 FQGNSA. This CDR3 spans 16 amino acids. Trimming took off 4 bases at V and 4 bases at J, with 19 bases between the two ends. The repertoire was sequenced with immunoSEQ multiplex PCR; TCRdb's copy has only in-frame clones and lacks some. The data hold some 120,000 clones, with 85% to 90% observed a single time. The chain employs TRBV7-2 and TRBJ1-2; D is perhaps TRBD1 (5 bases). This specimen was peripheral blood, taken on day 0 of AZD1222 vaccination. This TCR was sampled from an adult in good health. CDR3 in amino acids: CASSSPGGTGGYGYTF. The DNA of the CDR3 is TGTGCCAGCAGCTCGCCGGGGGGTACAGGAGGCTATGGCTACACCTTC. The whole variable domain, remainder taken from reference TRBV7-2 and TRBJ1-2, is GAGVSQSPSNKVTEKGKDVELRCDPISGHTALYWYRQSLGQGLEFLIYFQGNSAPDKSGLPSDRFSAERTGGSVSTLTIQRTQQEDSAVYLCASSSPGGTGGYGYTFGSGTRLTVV.